The source of this T cell receptor (beta chain) is a study of T cells in women clearing cervical HPV infection. Study-wide points: CIN3+ cases had significantly higher TCR repertoire richness than controls, but evenness did not differ.

Genomic DNA, averaging 1200 ng per sample, yielded TCR beta CDR3 via immunoSEQ. Produced via immunoSEQ multiplex PCR; TCRdb's table is partial and in-frame only. This sample contains 13,000 or so clones. This clone ranks as medium-sized (0.01 to 0.1%) in terms of frequency. Its specificity is unknown. Cervical HPV DNA detected by MY09/MY11 PCR, typed by dot-blot. This receptor was obtained from a woman between 18 and 70 years old with a cervical HPV16 infection that either progressed to CIN3+ or cleared (not recorded which). The sequenced sample was blood buffy coat.

CDR3 amino acids: CASRALGQPGETQYF. The covered CDR3 bases are TGTGCCAGCAGGGCTTTAGGACAGCCGGGAGAGACC. The rearrangement joins TRBV6-2 or TRBV6-3 to TRBJ2-5, with D perhaps TRBD1 (6 bases). The read terminates 3 residues ahead of where the CDR3 ends, so the germline J gene completes it. This CDR3 has 15 residues. Between the trimmed V and J ends, which lost 6 bases and 4 bases, there was a span of 18 bases. Per germline, CDR1 MNHEY and CDR2 SVGEGT.